Each of the 26 T cell receptor beta chains below was sequenced from the same sample in a study of CD8+ T cells in alopecia areata. Extraction of RNA preceded its reverse transcription into cDNA, which served as the sequencing template. Sequenced by immunoSEQ multiplex PCR; TCRdb stores in-frame clones only, minus some. Here the sample spans approximately 300,000 clones, roughly 64% being singletons. Treatment of the sample: oral pan-JAK inhibitor, 5-10 mg twice daily. The specimen comprised CD4+ T cells sorted from blood, sampled at week 24, from a patient treated with tofacitinib. These receptors all stem from a human donor with alopecia areata.

This chain links TRBV25-1 with TRBJ1-1; D unresolved. The CDR3 contains 12 residues. The germline V and J ends were trimmed by 3 bases and 4 bases, with 6 bases remaining between them. Per the germline V gene, CDR1 is MGHDK and CDR2 is SYGVNS. The CDR3 loop is CASSERLTEAFF. The CDR3, as DNA: TGTGCCAGCAGTGAGCGCCTCACTGAAGCTTTCTTT.

The CDR3 is CSAAGLAGYTDTQYF. CDR3 coding DNA: TGCAGCGCCGCAGGACTAGCGGGGTACACAGATACGCAGTATTTT. This rearrangement joins TRBV29-1 to TRBJ2-3; 12 bases are shared with TRBD2. This CDR3 spans 15 amino acids. V was clipped by 7 bases and J by 2 bases; unmatched bases: 7. Germline V CDR1 and CDR2: SQVTM, ANQGSEA.

CDR3 DNA: TGTGCCAGCAGCTGGGACAGGGCGAACACTGAAGCTTTCTTT. Its translation: CASSWDRANTEAFF. The chain has TRBV5-6 and TRBJ1-1, with TRBD1 matching over 9 bases. The CDR3 runs 14 residues. The V gene's germline CDR1 is SGHDT and CDR2 YYEEEE. With 3 bases clipped from V and 1 base from J, the junction kept 1 base outside the gene matches. The full variable domain, completed using reference TRBV5-6 and TRBJ1-1, is DAGVTQSPTHLIKTRGQQVTLRCSPKSGHDTVSWYQQALGQGPQFIFQYYEEEERQRGNFPDRFSGHQFPNYSSELNVNALLLGDSALYLCASSWDRANTEAFFGQGTRLTVV.

This clone was seen once. This rearrangement joins TRBV5-1 to TRBJ1-1; D is undetermined. CDR1 and CDR2 from the germline V gene are SGHRS and YFSETQ. V shed 1 base and J shed 6 bases, with 10 bases lying between them. The CDR3 spans 13 residues. The CDR3 is CASSLPYNPEAFF. The CDR3 DNA is TGCGCCAGCAGCTTGCCTTACAACCCTGAAGCTTTCTTT.

In its sample, this clone was seen a few times. This rearrangement joins TRBV2 to TRBJ2-1; D is perhaps TRBD1 or TRBD2 (5 bases each). The V gene lost 8 bases and the J gene lost 6 bases, with 14 bases spanning the gap. Looked up from germline, CDR1 is SNHLY and CDR2 is FYNNEI. This CDR3 is 13 amino acids long. CDR3 residues: CASRDPRSNEQFF. The CDR3 bases are TGTGCCAGCCGGGACCCAAGGAGCAATGAGCAGTTCTTC.

This chain joins TRBV2 and TRBJ2-1, with D unclear. Trimming stripped 5 bases from V and 15 bases from J, with 14 bases between. Germline CDR1 reads SNHLY; CDR2 reads FYNNEI. The CDR3 runs to 11 residues. CDR3 sequence reads: CASSIPPARFF. CDR3 sequence (DNA): TGTGCCAGCAGTATCCCCCCGGCCCGGTTCTTC.

The rearrangement joins TRBV29-1 to TRBJ1-2; 9 bases are a match to TRBD1. Germline CDR1 and CDR2: SQVTM and ANQGSEA. J gave up 2 bases and V 7 bases, and 11 bases lay outside the gene matches. The CDR3 spans 15 residues. As DNA, the CDR3 is TGCAGCGCCCCGGGACAGGGTACCCCAAACTATGGCTACACCTTC. This gives the protein CSAPGQGTPNYGYTF.

This rearrangement joins TRBV7-2 to TRBJ2-7; maybe TRBD1 (5 bases). The germline V and J ends were trimmed by 4 bases and 6 bases, with 16 bases remaining between them. This CDR3 is built from 14 residues. Germline CDR1 and CDR2: SGHTA and FQGNSA. The chain's CDR3 is CASSSKGVVGEQYF. The CDR3 DNA is TGTGCCAGCAGCTCAAAAGGGGTAGTTGGCGAGCAGTACTTC.

This chain connects TRBV7-9 to TRBJ1-1; D is perhaps TRBD1 (5 bases). Looked up from germline, CDR1 is SEHNR and CDR2 is FQNEAQ (reference sequence). The CDR3 spans 12 residues. V was cut by 1 base and J by 10 bases, with 10 bases left in between. CDR3 sequence reads: CASSLEGVGAFF. The CDR3, as DNA: TGTGCCAGCAGCTTAGAAGGGGTGGGAGCTTTCTTT. The whole variable domain, filled in from reference TRBV7-9 and TRBJ1-1, reads DTGVSQNPRHKITKRGQNVTFRCDPISEHNRLYWYRQTLGQGPEFLTYFQNEAQLEKSRLLSDRFSAERPKGSFSTLEIQRTEQGDSAMYLCASSLEGVGAFFGQGTRLTVV.

The rearrangement links TRBV30 to TRBJ1-1; D possibly corresponds to TRBD1 (6 bases). CDR3 size: 14 residues. V was clipped by 0 bases and J by 4 bases, with 12 bases between them. CDR1 and CDR2 from the germline V gene are GTSNPN and SVGIG (reference sequence). This CDR3 reads CAWSVGGVRTEAFF. In DNA, the CDR3 is TGTGCCTGGAGTGTAGGGGGGGTGCGCACTGAAGCTTTCTTT.

This clone has only one observation. The V and J genes are TRBV5-1 and TRBJ1-4; D perhaps matches TRBD1 (6 bases). The CDR3 totals 13 residues. Germline lookup yields CDR1 SGHRS and CDR2 YFSETQ. Deletions cut 4 bases from V and 8 bases from J, with 12 bases between. The CDR3 spells CASSANRDEKLFF. DNA of the CDR3: TGCGCCAGCAGCGCAAACAGGGACGAAAAACTGTTTTTT.

The DNA for the CDR3 is TGTGCCAGCAGCTTCTCAGGAGGAAGCTCCTACAATGAGCAGTTCTTC. Translation: CASSFSGGSSYNEQFF. The rearrangement links TRBV7-9 to TRBJ2-1, with D possibly matching TRBD2 (5 bases). Trimming removed 3 bases at V and 0 bases at J, with 12 bases between. Germline lookup yields CDR1 SEHNR and CDR2 FQNEAQ (reference sequence). This CDR3 spans 16 amino acids.

The chain carries TRBV18 and TRBJ1-1; D is possibly TRBD1 (5 bases). The germline gives CDR1 KGHSH, CDR2 LQKENI. CDR3 length: 15 amino acids. The V end lost 0 bases, the J end lost 3 bases, and 11 bases lay between the germline ends. CDR3 sequence (DNA): TGTGCCAGCTCACCACCGTCAGGGCGGGACACTGAAGCTTTCTTT. It yields the protein CASSPPSGRDTEAFF.

This clone has just a few counts. The chain recombines TRBV25-1 with TRBJ1-1; maybe TRBD1 (6 bases). Per the germline V gene, CDR1 is MGHDK and CDR2 is SYGVNS. The CDR3 runs to 14 residues. Trimming took 3 bases from V and 3 from J, leaving 11 bases between them. The CDR3 bases are TGTGCCAGCAGTGAGGGGGGCTTCGACACTGAAGCTTTCTTT. This codes for CASSEGGFDTEAFF.

This rearrangement joins TRBV19 to TRBJ1-3; 7 bases match TRBD1. The CDR3 is 13 residues long. Trimming cost V 10 bases and J 4 bases; bases outside gene matches: 7. CDR1 LNHDA and CDR2 SQIVND come from the germline V gene (reference sequence). This chain's CDR3 is CATTLGQGNTIYF. The CDR3 DNA sequence: TGTGCCACCACCTTGGGACAGGGAAACACCATATATTTT.

In its sample, this clone was seen many times. This chain uses TRBV29-1 with TRBJ1-1; D remains unclear. This CDR3 contains 13 residues. The V gene lost 6 bases and the J gene lost 5 bases, with 16 bases spanning the gap. From germline, CDR1 is SQVTM and CDR2 ANQGSEA. The CDR3 is CSVRSSGTTEAFF. The CDR3 DNA reads TGCAGCGTGCGTAGCTCGGGAACGACTGAAGCTTTCTTT.

J is TRBJ2-3 and V is TRBV7-9; no clear D. Trimming took 4 bases from V and 0 from J, leaving 17 bases between them. Looked up from germline, CDR1 is SEHNR and CDR2 is FQNEAQ (reference sequence). This CDR3 region has 17 residues. CDR3 protein: CASSSAFTVFSTDTQYF. The CDR3 DNA reads as TGTGCCAGCAGCTCCGCGTTTACAGTATTTAGCACAGATACGCAGTATTTT. The whole variable domain, filled in from reference TRBV7-9 and TRBJ2-3, reads DTGVSQNPRHKITKRGQNVTFRCDPISEHNRLYWYRQTLGQGPEFLTYFQNEAQLEKSRLLSDRFSAERPKGSFSTLEIQRTEQGDSAMYLCASSSAFTVFSTDTQYFGPGTRLTVL.

This clone came up a few times. The chain carries TRBV29-1 and TRBJ2-7; D not resolved. Trimming took off 4 bases at V and 4 bases at J, with 20 bases between the two ends. Germline CDR1 is SQVTM and CDR2 is ANQGSEA. The CDR3 has 15 residues. CDR3 amino acids: CSVGPLAAGLYEQYF. In DNA, the CDR3 is TGCAGCGTTGGCCCGCTCGCGGCAGGCCTATACGAGCAGTACTTC.

The chain links TRBV29-1 to TRBJ2-5; D remains unclear. The V and J ends lost 5 bases and 1 base respectively, with 8 bases between them. Germline assignment: CDR1 SQVTM and CDR2 ANQGSEA. CDR3 length: 12 amino acids. The CDR3 here is CSVIGIQETQYF. The CDR3 DNA is TGCAGCGTTATAGGGATCCAAGAGACCCAGTACTTC.

The V call is TRBV28, the J call TRBJ2-6; unclear D gene. This CDR3 contains 11 residues. Trimming removed 3 bases from V and 13 bases from J, with 7 bases in between. CDR1 MDHEN and CDR2 SYDVKM come from the germline V gene. In DNA, the CDR3 is TGTGCCAGCAGTTTCCTCGGGGTCCTGACTTTC. This codes for CASSFLGVLTF.

This clone was detected many times. The chain combines TRBV2 with TRBJ1-1, with 8 nucleotides matching TRBD1. The CDR3 spans 17 residues. V trimming: 6 bases; J trimming: 0 bases; junction bases outside the gene matches: 12. Germline V lookup: CDR1 SNHLY, CDR2 FYNNEI. The CDR3 region is CASRALGQGVLNTEAFF. CDR3 in DNA: TGTGCCAGCAGAGCTCTTGGACAGGGAGTATTGAACACTGAAGCTTTCTTT.

V gene TRBV30 combines with J gene TRBJ2-1; unclear D gene. V was trimmed by 0 bases and J by 5 bases, leaving 14 bases between them. Germline assignment: CDR1 GTSNPN and CDR2 SVGIG (reference sequence). The length of the CDR3 is 15 residues. The CDR3, as DNA: TGTGCCTGGAGTGTAGAGACACTTCGCGACAATGAGCAGTTCTTC. This translates into CAWSVETLRDNEQFF. Combining the CDR3 with reference TRBV30 and TRBJ2-1 gives the whole variable domain SQTIHQWPATLVQPVGSPLSLECTVEGTSNPNLYWYRQAAGRGLQLLFYSVGIGQISSEVPQNLSASRPQDRQFILSSKKLLLSDSGFYLCAWSVETLRDNEQFFGPGTRLTVL.

The chain carries TRBV5-6 and TRBJ1-5; D is perhaps TRBD1 (5 bases). This CDR3 has 16 amino acids. V dropped 3 bases and J dropped 5 bases, with 18 bases sitting between them. CDR1 is SGHDT and CDR2 is YYEEEE in the germline V gene. The CDR3: CASSSQSGRYHQPQHF. The CDR3 DNA sequence: TGTGCCAGCAGCTCCCAATCGGGGCGATATCATCAGCCCCAGCATTTT.

The rearrangement uses TRBV5-1 and TRBJ2-7, with D possibly called TRBD1 or TRBD2 (5 bases each). The germline CDR1 and CDR2 sequences are SGHRS and YFSETQ. The length of the CDR3 is 15 residues. Trimming cost V 4 bases and J 2 bases, with 16 bases left between them. The CDR3 DNA reads as TGCGCCAGCAGCCTCACCGGGACCCCACCCTACGAGCAGTACTTC. Translated: CASSLTGTPPYEQYF.

The rearrangement links TRBV30 to TRBJ1-4; no definite D call. Germline V lookup: CDR1 GTSNPN, CDR2 SVGIG (reference sequence). V was shortened by 4 bases and J by 2 bases, with 5 bases between the two germline ends. The CDR3 is 12 amino acids. The CDR3 reads CAWTTTNEKLFF. CDR3 sequence (DNA): TGTGCCTGGACCACGACTAATGAAAAACTGTTTTTT.

V is TRBV5-4 and J is TRBJ2-1, with TRBD1 identical over 9 bases. This CDR3 comprises 15 residues. After removal of 4 bases from V and 6 bases from J, the junction contained 8 bases not matched to a gene. The germline gives CDR1 SGHNT, CDR2 YYREEE (reference sequence). DNA of the CDR3: TGTGCCAGCAGCCGGAGGGACAGGGTGATCAATGAGCAGTTCTTC. Translating gives CASSRRDRVINEQFF.